The T cell receptor (beta chain) described here comes from a study of T-cell reconstitution after alpha-beta-depleted transplantation in children. Broader study findings: When one year had passed after transplant, most T-cell counts and diversity came from newly produced T cells. The study reportedly traced alpha-beta T cells about two months after transplant to several hundred expanded graft clones. At day 60, the high TCRbeta diversity found in some patients originated from recipient T cells and thymic progenitors that had survived.

This CDR3 comprises 14 residues. V was cut by 0 bases and J by 2 bases, with 5 bases left in between. The germline CDR1 and CDR2 sequences are SGHRS and YFSETQ. Details on this clonotype: Its antigen is still unknown.

Molecular barcoding with unique molecular identifiers was used for the TCRbeta library. TCRdb used MiXCR to reprocess the PCR reads, holding one entry per CDR3 protein. The sample carries around 580,000 distinct CDR3 sequences, over 25% recorded once. This chain connects TRBV5-1 to TRBJ2-2; no clear D gene. Sample: PBMCs, taken before TCRalphabeta/CD19-depleted stem cell transplant. This TCR derives from a boy in the first two years of life with Wiskott-Aldrich syndrome, due to receive a stem cell transplant. This chain's CDR3 is CASSLGHNTGELFF. The CDR3 DNA is TGCGCCAGCAGCTTGGGCCATAACACCGGGGAGCTGTTTTTT.